This T cell receptor (beta chain) emerged from a study of T cell repertoires in cytomegalovirus infection. MiXCR, run by TCRdb on the reads, gives a single entry per CDR3 protein. Of about 920,000 distinct CDR3 sequences in the sample, around a third were seen once. Whole-study findings and limits: What dominated the ex vivo response were HLA-C-restricted CMV-specific TCR beta clonotypes.

J was trimmed by 6 bases and V by 3 bases; bases with no gene match: 10. Germline loops: CDR1 DFQATT, CDR2 SNEGSKA (reference sequence). The CDR3 contains 14 residues. This clonotype was recorded many times. The antigen remains unidentified. This specimen was cultured CD8+ T cells from PBMCs, taken from culture after CMV antigen stimulation. The chain recombines TRBV20-1 with TRBJ2-7, with 8 bases that match TRBD2. The clonotype originates from a human donor in good health (CMV status not recorded). Some clones in this sample may be carry-over from other donors' samples. The CDR3 DNA reads TGCAGTGCTAGCGGGGGGGGTTTATTTCCCGAGCAGTACTTC. This sequence encodes CSASGGGLFPEQYF.